This paragraph reports one T cell receptor beta chain. Living in about two dozen US areas, the participants were between about 18 and 90 years of age. Exposed volunteers were people who met a COVID-19 case within 2 weeks before study entry. The CDR3 runs to 15 residues. Germline loops: CDR1 SGHRS, CDR2 YFSETQ. Trimming removed 0 bases from V and 0 bases from J, with 9 bases in between. TCRdb's table, derived via immunoSEQ multiplex PCR, lists solely in-frame clones and lacks some. The sample shows some 320,000 clones, roughly 90% of them seen only once. The entry originates in a study of blood T cell repertoires in COVID-19.

V is TRBV5-1 and J is TRBJ2-5, with TRBD2 as a possible D gene (6 bases). The specimen sequenced was PBMCs or T cells enriched from blood (not recorded which). This receptor was taken from a woman in her twenties or thirties who had been exposed to COVID-19. The CDR3 coding sequence is TGCGCCAGCAGCTTGGGCGGGGCGGACCAAGAGACCCAGTACTTC. This sequence encodes CASSLGGADQETQYF.